This T cell receptor (beta chain) was recovered during a study of blood T cells in healthy people across ages. V was clipped by 0 bases and J by 3 bases; unmatched bases: 9. The V gene's germline CDR1 is DFQATT and CDR2 SNEGSKA (reference sequence). The CDR3 is 17 amino acids. This clonotype appeared a few times. A J-beta primer mix and a sample-barcoded 5' primer were used in a second PCR of roughly 6 to 11 cycles. MiXCR, run by TCRdb on the 5' RACE reads, gives a single entry per CDR3 protein. The sample yields about 1.1 million distinct CDR3 sequences, more than 30% seen once. This receptor was taken from a man between 18 and 29 years old in good health. This chain uses TRBV20-1 with TRBJ2-3, with TRBD1 matching over 10 bases. The sample was blood. The CDR3 bases are TGCAGTGCTAGAGATAGGTCGGGACAGGGGCATACAGATACGCAGTATTTT. Translation: CSARDRSGQGHTDTQYF.